A selection of T cell receptor beta chains follows, all from one sample in a study of prognosis after radiotherapy for stage I lung cancer. TCRdb itself ran the multiplex PCR reads through MiXCR, one entry per CDR3 protein. This sample yields fewer than 50,000 distinct CDR3 sequences, of which roughly a quarter are seen a single time; under 30% belongs to the top ten. This specimen was PBMCs, taken before or after stereotactic body radiation therapy (not recorded which). The receptors were gathered from a donor of 50 years or more with non-small cell lung cancer. Both conserved end residues are part of each CDR3. Each record gives: V gene, J gene, CDR3 protein.

TRBV27	TRBJ1-5	CASSKGVGNQPQHF
TRBV20-1	TRBJ1-5	CSAKSLTDSNQPQHF
TRBV6-1	TRBJ2-2	CASSEGSITGELFF
TRBV7-9	TRBJ2-7	CASSTPWGDYEQYF
TRBV5-1	TRBJ1-1	CASSLRALGNTEAFF
TRBV6-1	TRBJ2-3	CASSPRGAGRDTQYF
TRBV12-3/TRBV12-4	TRBJ1-1	CANSKPSGPWTEAFF
TRBV28	TRBJ2-1	CASTKLAHEQFF
TRBV28	TRBJ2-3	CASSRWAGFNTQYF
TRBV4-1	TRBJ2-1	CASSGRTSGGVNEQFF
TRBV3-1	TRBJ2-3	CASSQNQADTQYF
TRBV15	TRBJ1-2	CATSRDRTLGYTF
TRBV6-1	TRBJ2-6	CASSEGARANVLTF
TRBV5-1	TRBJ1-1	CASSQRGYTEAFF
TRBV20-1	TRBJ2-3	CSAREILRDTQYF
TRBV19	TRBJ2-7	CASSISHSGSPSSYEQYF
TRBV19	TRBJ2-7	CASSSPPRDRGRGEQYF
TRBV4-1	TRBJ1-2	CASSELPRTFDGYTF
TRBV5-1	TRBJ1-1	CASSLEGAYTEAFF
TRBV6-5	TRBJ2-1	CASSYYGTGGYDQFF
TRBV12-3/TRBV12-4	TRBJ1-3	CASSLGAGGGNTIYF
TRBV11-3	TRBJ2-5	CASSSGFGTSEQETQYF
TRBV5-1	TRBJ2-5	CASSLLAGQETQYF
TRBV6-5	TRBJ1-5	CASSYSPNQPQHF
TRBV6-1	TRBJ1-4	CASTDRQGGKLFF
TRBV29-1	TRBJ2-5	CIVGRTGALGTQYF
TRBV6-1	TRBJ2-7	CASSPGQPTSAEQYF
TRBV15	TRBJ1-1	CATSKTRTGNTEAFF
TRBV19	TRBJ1-2	CASKTANYGYTF
TRBV3-1	TRBJ2-5	CASSQGGREVNKYF
TRBV24-1	TRBJ2-7	CATSDVGQGHKQYF
TRBV28	TRBJ2-3	CASSLYGRKATDTQYF
TRBV6-1	TRBJ2-5	CASRIGEETQYF
TRBV9	TRBJ2-2	CASSGMGTGELFF
TRBV20-1	TRBJ2-2	CSARDRTSGRTGELFF
TRBV7-8	TRBJ2-7	CASSLEGTGRKMYF
TRBV19	TRBJ1-2	CASSHTGFSYGYTF
TRBV4-1	TRBJ1-6	CASSQEGGTGASPLHF
TRBV5-1	TRBJ2-3	CASSGGSSGGTDTQYF
TRBV12-3/TRBV12-4	TRBJ1-5	CASSWGFWGGRGDQPQHF
TRBV7-3	TRBJ2-1	CASSQGPDNEQFF
TRBV6-4	TRBJ2-3	CASTTSGVTDTQYF
TRBV6-1	TRBJ1-5	CASSDPNGSPKLPNSNQPQHF
TRBV24-1	TRBJ1-1	CATSDPAGNTGAFF